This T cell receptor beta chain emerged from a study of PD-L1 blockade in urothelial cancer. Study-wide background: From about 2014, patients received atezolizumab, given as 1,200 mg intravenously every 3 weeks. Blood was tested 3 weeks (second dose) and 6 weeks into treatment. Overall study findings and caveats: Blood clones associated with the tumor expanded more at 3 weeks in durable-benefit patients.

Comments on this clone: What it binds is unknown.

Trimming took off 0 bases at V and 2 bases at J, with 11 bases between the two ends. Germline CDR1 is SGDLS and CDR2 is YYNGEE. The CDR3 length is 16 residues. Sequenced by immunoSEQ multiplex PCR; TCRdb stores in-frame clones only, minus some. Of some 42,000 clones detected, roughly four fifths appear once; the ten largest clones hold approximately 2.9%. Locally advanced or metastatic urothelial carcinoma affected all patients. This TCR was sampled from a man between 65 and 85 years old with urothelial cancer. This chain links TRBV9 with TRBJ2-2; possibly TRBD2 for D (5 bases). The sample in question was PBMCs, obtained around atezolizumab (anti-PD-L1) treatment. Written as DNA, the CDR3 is TGTGCCAGCAGCGTAGGGCTAGCAGCAAACACCGGGGAGCTGTTTTTT. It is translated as CASSVGLAANTGELFF.